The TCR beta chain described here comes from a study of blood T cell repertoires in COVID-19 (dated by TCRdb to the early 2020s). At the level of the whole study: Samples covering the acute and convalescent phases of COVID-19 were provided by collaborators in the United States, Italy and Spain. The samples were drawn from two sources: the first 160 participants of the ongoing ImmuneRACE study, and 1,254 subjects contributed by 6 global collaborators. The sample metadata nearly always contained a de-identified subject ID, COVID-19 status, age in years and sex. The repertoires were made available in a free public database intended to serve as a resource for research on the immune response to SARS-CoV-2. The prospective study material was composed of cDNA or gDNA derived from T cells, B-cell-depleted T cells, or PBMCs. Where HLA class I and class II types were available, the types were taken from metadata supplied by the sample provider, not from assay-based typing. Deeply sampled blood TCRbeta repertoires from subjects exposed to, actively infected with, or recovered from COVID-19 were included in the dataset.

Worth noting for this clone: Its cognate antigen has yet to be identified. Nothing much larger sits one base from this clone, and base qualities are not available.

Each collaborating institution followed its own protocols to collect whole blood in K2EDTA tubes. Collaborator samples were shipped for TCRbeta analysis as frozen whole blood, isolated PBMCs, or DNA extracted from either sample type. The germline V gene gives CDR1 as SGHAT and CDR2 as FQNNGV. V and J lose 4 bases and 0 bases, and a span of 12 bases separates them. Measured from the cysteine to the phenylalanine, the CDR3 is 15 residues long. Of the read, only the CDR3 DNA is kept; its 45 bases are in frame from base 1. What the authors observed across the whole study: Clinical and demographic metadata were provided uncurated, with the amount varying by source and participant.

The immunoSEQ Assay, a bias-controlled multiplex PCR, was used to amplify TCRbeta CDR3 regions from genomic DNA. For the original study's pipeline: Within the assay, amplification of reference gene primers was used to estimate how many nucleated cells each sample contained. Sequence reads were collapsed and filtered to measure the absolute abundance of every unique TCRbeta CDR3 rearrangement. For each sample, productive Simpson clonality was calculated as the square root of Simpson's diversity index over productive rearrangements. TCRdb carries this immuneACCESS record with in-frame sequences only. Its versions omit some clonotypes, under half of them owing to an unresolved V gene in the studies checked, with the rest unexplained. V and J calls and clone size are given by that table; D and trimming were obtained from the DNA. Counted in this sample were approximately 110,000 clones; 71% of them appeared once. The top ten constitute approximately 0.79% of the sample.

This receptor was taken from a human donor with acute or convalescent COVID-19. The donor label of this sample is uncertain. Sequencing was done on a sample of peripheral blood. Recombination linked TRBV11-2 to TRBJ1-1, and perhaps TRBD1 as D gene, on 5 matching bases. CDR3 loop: CASSSRGGVNTEAFF. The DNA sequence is TGTGCCAGCAGCTCCCGGGGGGGGGTGAACACTGAAGCTTTCTTT.